This is a list of T cell receptor beta chains from one sample in a study of regulatory T cells in long-lasting Graves disease. TCRdb redid the calling of the multiplex PCR reads with MiXCR, one entry per CDR3 protein. The sample lists roughly 500,000 distinct CDR3 sequences; approximately 21% were seen once. The material sequenced was peripheral blood mononuclear cells (PBMCs), taken when the disease was refractory, from a patient treated with antithyroid drugs. Every receptor here comes from a female donor with Graves disease. Both conserved end residues are part of each CDR3. A D gene is named only where the DNA matches it firmly. Only some rows state a clone size, as once, few, many or a class for expanded clones.

clone_size j_call d_call v_call cdr3_nt cdr3_aa
. TRBJ2-3 TRBD2 TRBV5-1 TGCGCCAGCAGCTTGGCCAGCGGGGGGGTCACAGATACGCAGTATTTT CASSLASGGVTDTQYF
few TRBJ1-5 . TRBV20-1 TGCAGTGCTAACAGCCCAGGGGACATTCAGCCCCAGCATTTT CSANSPGDIQPQHF
once TRBJ1-3 . TRBV20-1 TGCAGTGCTAGAGTCCCCTCATATGCCCGCTCTGGAAACACCATATATTTT CSARVPSYARSGNTIYF
many TRBJ2-7 TRBD1 TRBV20-1 TGCAGTGCTAAAGTTGGGACAGGGGGCTACGAGCAGTACTTC CSAKVGTGGYEQYF
. TRBJ1-2 . TRBV5-1 TGCGCCACGAGGGGGTCGGGTGGCTACACCTTC CATRGSGGYTF
. TRBJ2-2 TRBD2 TRBV12-3/TRBV12-4 TGTGCCAGCAGTGCGGGGACTAGCGGAAACACCGGGGAGCTGTTTTTT CASSAGTSGNTGELFF
. TRBJ2-3 . TRBV4-1 TGCGCCAGCAGCCAAGTGGGGGCCGCCCCTGGGGCAGATACGCAGTATTTT CASSQVGAAPGADTQYF
. TRBJ2-3 TRBD2 TRBV3-1 TGTGCCAGCAGCCGAAGCACCCTAGCGGGGTCTAGCACAGATACGCAGTATTTT CASSRSTLAGSSTDTQYF
. TRBJ1-5 . TRBV7-2 TGTGCCAGCAGCCAATTCCCGGAGATTAGCAATCAGCCCCAGCATTTT CASSQFPEISNQPQHF
. TRBJ2-7 . TRBV4-1 TGCGCCAGCAGCCAAGAGGCCTCCACCGACTACGAGCAGTACTTC CASSQEASTDYEQYF
many TRBJ1-5 TRBD1 TRBV6-2/TRBV6-3 TGTGCCAGCGGGTACCGGGACAGGGGTAATCAGCCCCAGCATTTT CASGYRDRGNQPQHF
. TRBJ2-3 . TRBV6-1 TGTGCCACGGGGATTGTCCCGAGCACAGATACGCAGTATTTT CATGIVPSTDTQYF
. TRBJ1-1 . TRBV13 TGTGCCAGCAGCTCAAAAGGGGGGAACACTGAAGCTTTCTTT CASSSKGGNTEAFF
. TRBJ2-5 TRBD2 TRBV12-3/TRBV12-4 TGTGCCAGCAGGACTAGCGGGGGGCCGGAGACCCAGTACTTC CASRTSGGPETQYF
. TRBJ1-5 . TRBV2 TGTGCCAGCCGGGTGGGGGCGAATCAGCCCCAGCATTTT CASRVGANQPQHF
. TRBJ1-2 . TRBV6-1 TGTGCCAGCAGTCCGGGACGCTATTTTTACTATGGCTACACCTTC CASSPGRYFYYGYTF
. TRBJ2-1 TRBD2 TRBV7-3 TGTGCCAGCAGCCCCTCAATAGCGGGGAGGGTGGATGAGCAGTTCTTC CASSPSIAGRVDEQFF
many TRBJ1-2 TRBD1 TRBV12-3/TRBV12-4 TGTGCCAGCAGTCCGCGGACAGGGGGGGACTATGGCTACACCTTC CASSPRTGGDYGYTF
many TRBJ2-7 TRBD2 TRBV28 TGTGCCACTCATAGCGGGAGTACCTACGAGCAGTACTTC CATHSGSTYEQYF
. TRBJ2-7 . TRBV5-6 TGTGCCAGCAGCTTGACCCCGGTCCTGGCCTACGAGCAGTACTTC CASSLTPVLAYEQYF
few TRBJ1-5 . TRBV2 TGTGCCAGCAGTCTTACGGGAGGCGGCGGTCAGCCCCAGCATTTT CASSLTGGGGQPQHF
few TRBJ2-2 . TRBV9 TGTGCCAGCAGCGCTGGGGACATCGTGAACACCGGGGAGCTGTTTTTT CASSAGDIVNTGELFF
few TRBJ2-5 TRBD2 TRBV5-4 TGTGCCAGCAGCCCCGAAGGGACTAGCGGGAGACTAGAGACCCAGTACTTC CASSPEGTSGRLETQYF
. TRBJ1-2 . TRBV12-3/TRBV12-4 TGTGCCAGCAGTTTTCTGACAGTGAGGCACTATGGCTACACCTTC CASSFLTVRHYGYTF
. TRBJ1-5 . TRBV30 TGTGCCTGGAGAAGGGGAGATCAGCCCCAGCATTTT CAWRRGDQPQHF
many TRBJ1-1 . TRBV5-5 TGTGCCAGCAGCTTGGATGGCCGGATGAACACTGAAGCTTTCTTT CASSLDGRMNTEAFF
few TRBJ1-4 . TRBV28 TGTGCCTACAGGGTAGGGGAAAAACTGTTTTTT CAYRVGEKLFF
many TRBJ2-5 TRBD2 TRBV11-3 TGTGCCAGCAGCATGGGACTAGCGGAAGAAGAGACCCAGTACTTC CASSMGLAEEETQYF
many TRBJ1-2 TRBD1 TRBV3-1 TGTGCCAGCAGCCGGAACAGGGGCGGCTACACCTTC CASSRNRGGYTF
. TRBJ2-7 TRBD2 TRBV4-2 TGTGCCAGCAGCCAATATCCCCAAGCGGGGTTCGGGAACGAGCAGTACTTC CASSQYPQAGFGNEQYF